This entry concerns a single T cell receptor beta chain. CDR1 and CDR2 from the germline V gene are LNHDA and SQIVND (reference sequence). Deletions cut 2 bases from V and 1 base from J, with 11 bases between. The CDR3 length is 15 residues. Sequencing was performed with immunoSEQ multiplex PCR; in TCRdb, only in-frame clones are kept and a portion is missing. The top ten hold roughly 8.1% of the sample, which has 50,000 to 75,000 clones, 91% seen once. The data are from a study of blood T cell repertoires in COVID-19. Sample: peripheral blood. The clonotype comes from a human donor in a cohort sampled during active COVID-19. The chain uses TRBV19 and TRBJ1-2; D gene ambiguous. This CDR3 is CASSIPRRDNYGYTF. The CDR3 nucleotides are TGTGCCAGTAGTATACCCAGACGGGATAACTATGGCTACACCTTC.